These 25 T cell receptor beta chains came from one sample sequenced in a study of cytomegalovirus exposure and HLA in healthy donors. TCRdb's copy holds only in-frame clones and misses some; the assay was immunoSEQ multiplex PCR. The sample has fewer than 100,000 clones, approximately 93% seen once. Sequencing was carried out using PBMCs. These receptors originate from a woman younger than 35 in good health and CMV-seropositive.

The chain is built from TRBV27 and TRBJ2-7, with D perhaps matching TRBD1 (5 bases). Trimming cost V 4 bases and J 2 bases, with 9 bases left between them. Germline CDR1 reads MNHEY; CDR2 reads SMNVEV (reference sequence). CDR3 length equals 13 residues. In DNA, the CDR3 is TGTGCCAGCAGTTACCAGGGTACCTACGAGCAGTACTTC. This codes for CASSYQGTYEQYF.

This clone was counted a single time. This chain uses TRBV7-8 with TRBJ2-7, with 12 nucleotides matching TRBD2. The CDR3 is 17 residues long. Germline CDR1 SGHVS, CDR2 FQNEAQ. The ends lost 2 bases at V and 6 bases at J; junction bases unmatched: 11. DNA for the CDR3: TGTGCCAGCAGCTTAAGGCCTAGCGGGGGGGCCGGGGGCGAGCAGTACTTC. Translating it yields CASSLRPSGGAGGEQYF.

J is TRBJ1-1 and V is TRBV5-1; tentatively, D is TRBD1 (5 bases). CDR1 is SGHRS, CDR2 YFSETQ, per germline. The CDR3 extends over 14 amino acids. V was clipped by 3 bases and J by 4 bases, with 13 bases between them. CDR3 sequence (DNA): TGCGCCAGCAGCTCCCTAGCCGGGGGCACTGAAGCTTTCTTT. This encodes CASSSLAGGTEAFF.

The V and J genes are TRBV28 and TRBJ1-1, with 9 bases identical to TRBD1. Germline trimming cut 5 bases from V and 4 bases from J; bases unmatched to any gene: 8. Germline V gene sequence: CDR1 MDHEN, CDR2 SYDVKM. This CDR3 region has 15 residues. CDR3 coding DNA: TGTGCCAGCAGTCCGAATCCGACAGGGGGCACTGAAGCTTTCTTT. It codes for CASSPNPTGGTEAFF.

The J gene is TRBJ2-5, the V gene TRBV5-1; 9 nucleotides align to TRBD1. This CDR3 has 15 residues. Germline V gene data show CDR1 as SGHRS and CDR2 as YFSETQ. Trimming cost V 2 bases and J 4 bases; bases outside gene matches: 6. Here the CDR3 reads CASSFYRGRTETQYF. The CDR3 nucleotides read TGCGCCAGCAGCTTTTACAGGGGGCGCACAGAGACCCAGTACTTC.

The CDR3 loop reads CASRAAGGPYNEQFF. The CDR3 nucleotides are TGTGCCAGCAGAGCGGCGGGGGGGCCCTACAATGAGCAGTTCTTC. This rearrangement joins TRBV28 to TRBJ2-1; 9 bases fit TRBD2. CDR1 and CDR2 (germline): MDHEN, SYDVKM. V gave up 6 bases and J gave up 2 bases; unmatched junction bases: 5. This CDR3 has 15 amino acids.

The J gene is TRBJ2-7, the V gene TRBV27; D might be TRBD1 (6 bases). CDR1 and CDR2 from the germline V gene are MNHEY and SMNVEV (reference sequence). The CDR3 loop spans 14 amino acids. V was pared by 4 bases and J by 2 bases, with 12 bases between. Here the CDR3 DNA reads TGTGCCAGCAGTTGGGCACAGGGTCCCTACGAGCAGTACTTC. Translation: CASSWAQGPYEQYF.

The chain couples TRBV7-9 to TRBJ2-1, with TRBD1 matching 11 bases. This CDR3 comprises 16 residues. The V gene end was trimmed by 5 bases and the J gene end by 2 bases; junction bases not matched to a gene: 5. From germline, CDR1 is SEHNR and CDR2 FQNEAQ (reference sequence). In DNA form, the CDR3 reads TGTGCCAGCAGCCCCGGGACAGGGGGGACCTACAATGAGCAGTTCTTC. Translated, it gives CASSPGTGGTYNEQFF.

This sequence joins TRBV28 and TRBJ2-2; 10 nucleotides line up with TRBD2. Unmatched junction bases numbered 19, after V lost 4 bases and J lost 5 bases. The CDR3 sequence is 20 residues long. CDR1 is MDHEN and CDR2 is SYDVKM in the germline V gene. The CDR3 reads CASSSIFQLLAGEWTGELFF. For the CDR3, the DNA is TGTGCCAGCAGTTCCATTTTCCAGTTGCTAGCGGGAGAATGGACCGGGGAGCTGTTTTTT.

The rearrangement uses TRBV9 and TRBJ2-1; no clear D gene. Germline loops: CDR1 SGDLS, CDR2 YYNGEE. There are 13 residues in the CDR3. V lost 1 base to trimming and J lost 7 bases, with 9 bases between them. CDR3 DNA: TGTGCCAGCAGCGTAAGATACGGGAATGAGCAGTTCTTC. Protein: CASSVRYGNEQFF.

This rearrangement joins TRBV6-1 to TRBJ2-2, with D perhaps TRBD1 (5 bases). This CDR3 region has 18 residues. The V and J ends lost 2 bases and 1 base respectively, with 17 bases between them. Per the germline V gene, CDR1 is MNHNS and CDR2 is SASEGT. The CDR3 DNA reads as TGTGCCAGCAGTGAATCGCCAAGGGGAAGTTTGAACACCGGGGAGCTGTTTTTT. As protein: CASSESPRGSLNTGELFF.

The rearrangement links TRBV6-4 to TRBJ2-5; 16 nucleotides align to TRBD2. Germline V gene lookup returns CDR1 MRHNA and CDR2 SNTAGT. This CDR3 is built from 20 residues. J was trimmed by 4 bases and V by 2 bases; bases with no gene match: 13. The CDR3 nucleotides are TGTGCCAGCAGTGACGGGTTAGGGACTAGCGGGAGGGTTTGGGGAGAGACCCAGTACTTC. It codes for CASSDGLGTSGRVWGETQYF.

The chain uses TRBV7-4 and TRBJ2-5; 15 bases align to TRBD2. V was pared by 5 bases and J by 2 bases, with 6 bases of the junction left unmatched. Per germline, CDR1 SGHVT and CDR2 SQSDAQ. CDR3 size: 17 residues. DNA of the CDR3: TGTGCCAGCAGCCCCGGACTAGCGGGAGGGATACAAGAGACCCAGTACTTC. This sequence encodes CASSPGLAGGIQETQYF.

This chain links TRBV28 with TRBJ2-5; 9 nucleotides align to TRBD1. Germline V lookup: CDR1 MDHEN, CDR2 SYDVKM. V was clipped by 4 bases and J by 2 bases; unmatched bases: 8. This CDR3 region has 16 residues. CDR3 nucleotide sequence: TGTGCCAGCAGTTCACAACCCGGGACAGGGCAAGAGACCCAGTACTTC. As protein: CASSSQPGTGQETQYF.

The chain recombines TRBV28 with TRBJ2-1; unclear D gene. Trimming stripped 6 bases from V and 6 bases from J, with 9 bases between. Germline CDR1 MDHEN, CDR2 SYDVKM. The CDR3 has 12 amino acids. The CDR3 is CASRRPLNEQFF. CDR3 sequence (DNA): TGTGCCAGCAGGCGCCCCCTCAATGAGCAGTTCTTC.

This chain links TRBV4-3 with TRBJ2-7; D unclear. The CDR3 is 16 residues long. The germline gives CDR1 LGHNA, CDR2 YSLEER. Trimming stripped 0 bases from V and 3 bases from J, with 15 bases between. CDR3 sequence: CASSQDLSDLNYEQYF. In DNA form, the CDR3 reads TGCGCCAGCAGCCAAGATCTCTCAGATTTGAACTACGAGCAGTACTTC.

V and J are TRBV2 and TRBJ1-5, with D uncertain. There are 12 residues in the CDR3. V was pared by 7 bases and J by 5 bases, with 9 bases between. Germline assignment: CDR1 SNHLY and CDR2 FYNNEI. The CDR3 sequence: CASTYTDQPQHF. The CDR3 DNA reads TGTGCCAGCACCTACACAGATCAGCCCCAGCATTTT.

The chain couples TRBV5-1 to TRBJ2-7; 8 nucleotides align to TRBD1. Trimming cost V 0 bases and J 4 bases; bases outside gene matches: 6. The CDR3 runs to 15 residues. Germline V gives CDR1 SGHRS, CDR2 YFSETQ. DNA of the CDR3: TGCGCCAGCAGCTTGGATTGGCAGGGGGCATACGAGCAGTACTTC. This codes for CASSLDWQGAYEQYF.

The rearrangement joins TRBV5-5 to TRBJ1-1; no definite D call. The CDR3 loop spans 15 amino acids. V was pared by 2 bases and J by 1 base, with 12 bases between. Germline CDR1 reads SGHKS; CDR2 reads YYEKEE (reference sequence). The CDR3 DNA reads TGTGCCAGCAGCTTAGGACCGAGGGAGAACACTGAAGCTTTCTTT. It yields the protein CASSLGPRENTEAFF.

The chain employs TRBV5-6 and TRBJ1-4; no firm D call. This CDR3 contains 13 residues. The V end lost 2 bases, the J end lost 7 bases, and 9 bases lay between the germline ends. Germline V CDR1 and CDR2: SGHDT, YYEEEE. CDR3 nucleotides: TGTGCCAGCAGCTTTATGGGCAGTGAAAAACTGTTTTTT. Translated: CASSFMGSEKLFF.

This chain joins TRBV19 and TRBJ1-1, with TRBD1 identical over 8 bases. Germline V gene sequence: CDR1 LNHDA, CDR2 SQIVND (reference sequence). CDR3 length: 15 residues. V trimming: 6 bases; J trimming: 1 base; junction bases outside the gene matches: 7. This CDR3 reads CASSPQGARNTEAFF. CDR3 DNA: TGTGCCAGTAGCCCGCAGGGGGCACGGAACACTGAAGCTTTCTTT.

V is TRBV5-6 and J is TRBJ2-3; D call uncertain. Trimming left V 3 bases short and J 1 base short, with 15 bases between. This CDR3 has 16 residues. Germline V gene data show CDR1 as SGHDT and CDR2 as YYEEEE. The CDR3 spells CASSSYSYFGTDTQYF. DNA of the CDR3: TGTGCCAGCAGCTCGTATAGCTATTTCGGCACAGATACGCAGTATTTT.

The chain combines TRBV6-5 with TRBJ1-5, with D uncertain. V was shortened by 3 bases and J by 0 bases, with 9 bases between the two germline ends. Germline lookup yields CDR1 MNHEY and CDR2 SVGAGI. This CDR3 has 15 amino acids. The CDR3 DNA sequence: TGTGCCAGCAGTTATAGTCCCGATAGCAATCAGCCCCAGCATTTT. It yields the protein CASSYSPDSNQPQHF.

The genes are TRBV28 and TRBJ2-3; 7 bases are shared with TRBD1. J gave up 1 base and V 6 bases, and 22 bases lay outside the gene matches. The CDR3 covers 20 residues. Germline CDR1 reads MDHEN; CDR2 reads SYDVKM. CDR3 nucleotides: TGTGCCAGCAGGTCTTCAGACCTCGACCAAGGGGGCTGGCGCACAGATACGCAGTATTTT. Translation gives CASRSSDLDQGGWRTDTQYF.

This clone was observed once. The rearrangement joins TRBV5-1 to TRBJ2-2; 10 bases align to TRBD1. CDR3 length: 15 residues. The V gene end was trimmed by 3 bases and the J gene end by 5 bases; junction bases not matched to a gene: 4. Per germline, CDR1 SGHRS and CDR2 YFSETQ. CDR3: CASSYDRGRTGELFF. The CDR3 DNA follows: TGCGCCAGCAGCTACGACAGGGGGCGAACCGGGGAGCTGTTTTTT.